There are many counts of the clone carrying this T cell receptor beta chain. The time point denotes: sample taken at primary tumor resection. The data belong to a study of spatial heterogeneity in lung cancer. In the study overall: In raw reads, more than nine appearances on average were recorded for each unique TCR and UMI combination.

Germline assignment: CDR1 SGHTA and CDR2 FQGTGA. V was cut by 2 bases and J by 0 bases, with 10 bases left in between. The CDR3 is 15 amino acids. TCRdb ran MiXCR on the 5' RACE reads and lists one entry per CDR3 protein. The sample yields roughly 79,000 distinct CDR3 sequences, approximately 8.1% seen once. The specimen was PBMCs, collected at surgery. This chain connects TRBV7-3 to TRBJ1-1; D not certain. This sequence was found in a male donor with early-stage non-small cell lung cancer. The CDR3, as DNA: TGTGCCAGCAGCTTAGGCGCGGGCATGAACACTGAAGCTTTCTTT. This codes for CASSLGAGMNTEAFF.